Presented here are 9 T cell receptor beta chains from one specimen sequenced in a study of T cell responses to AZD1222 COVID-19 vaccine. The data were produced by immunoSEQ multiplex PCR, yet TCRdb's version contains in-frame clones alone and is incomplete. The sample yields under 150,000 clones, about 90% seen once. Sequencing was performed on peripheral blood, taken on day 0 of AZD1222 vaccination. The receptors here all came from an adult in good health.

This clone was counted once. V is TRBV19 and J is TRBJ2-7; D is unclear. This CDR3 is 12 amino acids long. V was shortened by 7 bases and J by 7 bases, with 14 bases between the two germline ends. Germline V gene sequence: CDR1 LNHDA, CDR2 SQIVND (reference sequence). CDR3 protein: CASMTLGGEQYF. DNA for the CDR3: TGTGCCAGTATGACCTTGGGTGGAGAGCAGTACTTC.

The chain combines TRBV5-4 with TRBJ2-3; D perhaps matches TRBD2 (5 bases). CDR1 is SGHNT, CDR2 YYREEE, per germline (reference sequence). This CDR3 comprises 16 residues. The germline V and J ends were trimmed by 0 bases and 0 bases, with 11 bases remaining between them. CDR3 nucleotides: TGTGCCAGCAGCTTGGCCGGGATGAGGAGCACAGATACGCAGTATTTT. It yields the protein CASSLAGMRSTDTQYF.

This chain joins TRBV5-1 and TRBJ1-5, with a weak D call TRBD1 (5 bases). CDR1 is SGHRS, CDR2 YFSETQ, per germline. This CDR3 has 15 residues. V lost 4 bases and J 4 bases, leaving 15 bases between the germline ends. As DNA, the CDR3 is TGCGCCAGCAGCGGGGGTGTGGGGAGGAATCAGCCCCAGCATTTT. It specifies CASSGGVGRNQPQHF.

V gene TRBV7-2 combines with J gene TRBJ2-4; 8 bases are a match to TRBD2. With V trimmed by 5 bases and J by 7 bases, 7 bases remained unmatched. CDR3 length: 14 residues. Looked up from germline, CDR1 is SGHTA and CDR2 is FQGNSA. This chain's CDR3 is CASSLQREFNIQYF. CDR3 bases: TGTGCCAGCAGCCTCCAGCGGGAGTTTAACATTCAGTACTTC.

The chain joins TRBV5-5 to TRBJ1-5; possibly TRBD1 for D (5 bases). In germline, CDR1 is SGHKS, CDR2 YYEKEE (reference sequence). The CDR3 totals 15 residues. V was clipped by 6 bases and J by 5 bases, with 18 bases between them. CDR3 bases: TGTGCCAGCAACCCTGCTGGGGACGGCCATCAGCCCCAGCATTTT. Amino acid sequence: CASNPAGDGHQPQHF.

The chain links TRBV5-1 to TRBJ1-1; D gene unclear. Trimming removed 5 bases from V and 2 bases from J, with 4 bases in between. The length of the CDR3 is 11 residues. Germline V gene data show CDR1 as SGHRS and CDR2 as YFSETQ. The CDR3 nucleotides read TGCGCCAGCAGGGGCAACACTGAAGCTTTCTTT. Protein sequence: CASRGNTEAFF.

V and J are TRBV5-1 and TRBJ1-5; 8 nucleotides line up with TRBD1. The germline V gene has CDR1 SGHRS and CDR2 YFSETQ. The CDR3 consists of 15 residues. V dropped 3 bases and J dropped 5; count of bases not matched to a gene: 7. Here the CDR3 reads CASSWTGSVDQPQHF. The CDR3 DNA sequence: TGCGCCAGCAGCTGGACAGGGTCTGTAGATCAGCCCCAGCATTTT.

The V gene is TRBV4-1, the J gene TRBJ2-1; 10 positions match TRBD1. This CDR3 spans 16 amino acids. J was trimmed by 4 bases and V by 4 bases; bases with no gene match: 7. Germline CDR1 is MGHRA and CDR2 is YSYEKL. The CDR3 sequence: CASSRRLGQGYNEQFF. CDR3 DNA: TGCGCCAGCAGCCGCCGCCTGGGACAGGGGTACAATGAGCAGTTCTTC.

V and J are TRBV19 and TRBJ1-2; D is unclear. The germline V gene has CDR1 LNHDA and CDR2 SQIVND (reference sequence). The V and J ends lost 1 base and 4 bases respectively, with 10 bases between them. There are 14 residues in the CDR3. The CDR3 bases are TGTGCCAGTAGTATAGGCACGGGCGGCTATGGCTACACCTTC. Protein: CASSIGTGGYGYTF.